Listed here are 7 T cell receptor beta chains from one sample, sequenced in a study of blood T cell repertoires in COVID-19. Sequenced by immunoSEQ multiplex PCR; TCRdb stores in-frame clones only, minus some. The sample lists roughly 260,000 clones, approximately 83% occurring once. The sequencing input was PBMCs or T cells enriched from blood (not recorded which). These TCRs come from a woman aged 40-49 years who had been exposed to COVID-19.

J is TRBJ1-5 and V is TRBV13; 10 bases match TRBD1. This CDR3 spans 15 amino acids. Per germline, CDR1 PRHDT and CDR2 FYEKMQ (reference sequence). The V segment lost 0 bases and the J segment 5 bases; nucleotides outside the gene matches: 1. The CDR3 reads CASSLGGTGDQPQHF. In DNA form, the CDR3 reads TGTGCCAGCAGCTTAGGTGGGACAGGGGATCAGCCCCAGCATTTT. The complete variable domain, with remaining parts taken from reference TRBV13 and TRBJ1-5, reads AAGVIQSPRHLIKEKRETATLKCYPIPRHDTVYWYQQGPGQDPQFLISFYEKMQSDKGSIPDRFSAQQFSDYHSELNMSSLELGDSALYFCASSLGGTGDQPQHFGDGTRLSIL.

V is TRBV7-2 and J is TRBJ1-5, with TRBD1 matching over 7 bases. With V trimmed by 3 bases and J by 5 bases, 1 base remained unmatched. CDR3 length: 13 amino acids. CDR1 is SGHTA and CDR2 is FQGNSA in the germline V gene. This chain's CDR3 is CASSFQGDQPQHF. The CDR3 DNA sequence: TGTGCCAGCAGCTTTCAGGGGGATCAGCCCCAGCATTTT. Supplemented by reference TRBV7-2 and TRBJ1-5, the full variable domain reads GAGVSQSPSNKVTEKGKDVELRCDPISGHTALYWYRQSLGQGLEFLIYFQGNSAPDKSGLPSDRFSAERTGGSVSTLTIQRTQQEDSAVYLCASSFQGDQPQHFGDGTRLSIL.

This clone has only one observation. This chain uses TRBV6-4 with TRBJ2-1, with 16 bases identical to TRBD2. This CDR3 region has 16 residues. J lost 9 bases, V lost 0 bases, and 2 bases had no gene match. CDR1 is MRHNA and CDR2 is SNTAGT in the germline V gene. CDR3 in amino acids: CASSDSGTSGGGEQFF. In nucleotides, the CDR3 is TGTGCCAGCAGTGACTCCGGGACTAGCGGGGGGGGTGAGCAGTTCTTC.

This sequence joins TRBV4-3 and TRBJ2-7, with 10 bases aligning to TRBD2. This CDR3 region has 17 residues. Trimming removed 3 bases from V and 3 bases from J; junction bases left unmatched: 11. Germline CDR1 is LGHNA and CDR2 is YSLEER. The CDR3 nucleotides read TGCGCCAGCAGCCAGTCCTTTAGCGGGGGGCCCTACTACGAGCAGTACTTC. This gives the protein CASSQSFSGGPYYEQYF.

V gene TRBV11-3 combines with J gene TRBJ1-1; unclear D gene. Trimming removed 5 bases at V and 5 bases at J, with 12 bases between. There are 13 residues in the CDR3. The germline CDR1 and CDR2 sequences are SGHNT and YENEEA. The CDR3 region has the DNA TGTGCCAGCAGCCGTGCCCCCGGGACTGAAGCTTTCTTT. Amino acid sequence: CASSRAPGTEAFF.

The V and J genes are TRBV7-9 and TRBJ1-5; 10 bases fit TRBD1. This CDR3 region has 14 residues. The V and J ends lost 3 bases and 7 bases, in that order; junction bases with no gene match: 3. Germline loops: CDR1 SEHNR, CDR2 FQNEAQ (reference sequence). CDR3 DNA sequence: TGTGCCAGCAGCTTGGGACAGGGGATCCAGCCCCAGCATTTT. Encoded protein: CASSLGQGIQPQHF. The variable domain in full, completed from reference TRBV7-9 and TRBJ1-5, reads DTGVSQNPRHKITKRGQNVTFRCDPISEHNRLYWYRQTLGQGPEFLTYFQNEAQLEKSRLLSDRFSAERPKGSFSTLEIQRTEQGDSAMYLCASSLGQGIQPQHFGDGTRLSIL.

The V call is TRBV6-2 or TRBV6-3, the J call TRBJ1-5, with 9 bases fitting TRBD1. The CDR3 loop spans 16 amino acids. Trimming at V came to 5 bases and at J to 4 bases, leaving 9 bases not matched to a gene. Germline V gene lookup returns CDR1 MNHEY and CDR2 SVGEGT. The CDR3 DNA follows: TGTGCCAGCAGTCCCCCGGGACAGGGTTCTAATCAGCCCCAGCATTTT. This encodes CASSPPGQGSNQPQHF.